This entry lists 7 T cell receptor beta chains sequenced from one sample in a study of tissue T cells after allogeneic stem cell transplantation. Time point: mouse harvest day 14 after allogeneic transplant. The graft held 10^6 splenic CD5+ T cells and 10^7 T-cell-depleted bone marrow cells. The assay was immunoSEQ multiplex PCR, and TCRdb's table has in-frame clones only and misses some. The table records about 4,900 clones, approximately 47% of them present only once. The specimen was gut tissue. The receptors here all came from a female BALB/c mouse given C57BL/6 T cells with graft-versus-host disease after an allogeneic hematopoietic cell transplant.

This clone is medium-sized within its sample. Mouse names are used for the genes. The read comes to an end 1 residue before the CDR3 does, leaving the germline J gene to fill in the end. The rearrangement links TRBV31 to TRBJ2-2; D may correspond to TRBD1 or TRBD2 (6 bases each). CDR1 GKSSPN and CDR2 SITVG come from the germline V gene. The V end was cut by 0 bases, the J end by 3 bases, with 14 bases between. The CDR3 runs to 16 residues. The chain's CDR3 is CAWSLGGSADTGQLYF. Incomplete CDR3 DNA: TGTGCCTGGAGTCTAGGGGGGAGTGCGGACACCGGGCAGCTCTAC.

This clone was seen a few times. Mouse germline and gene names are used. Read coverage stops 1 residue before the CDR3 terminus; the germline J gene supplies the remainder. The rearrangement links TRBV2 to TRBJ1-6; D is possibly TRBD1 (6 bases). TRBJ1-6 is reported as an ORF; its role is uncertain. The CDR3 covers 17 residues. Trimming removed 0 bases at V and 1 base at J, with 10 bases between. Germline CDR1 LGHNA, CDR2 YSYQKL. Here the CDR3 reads CASSQDGQGSYNSPLYF. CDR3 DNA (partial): TGTGCCAGCAGCCAAGATGGGCAGGGGTCCTATAATTCGCCCCTCTAC.

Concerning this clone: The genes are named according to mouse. The CDR3 DNA, read in part, is TGTGCCAGCAGTGAAGGGGGGGACGATACTGAGCAGTTC. Translation gives CASSEGGDDTEQF. The entire CDR3 is CASSEGGDDTEQFF. The V gene is TRBV13-1, the J gene TRBJ2-1; the D gene is possibly TRBD2 (7 bases). Read sequence stops 1 residue before the CDR3 end, and the germline J gene provides the missing end. The V and J ends lost 2 bases and 8 bases respectively, with 14 bases between them. Germline V gives CDR1 NSHNY, CDR2 SYGAGN. The CDR3 length is 14 residues.

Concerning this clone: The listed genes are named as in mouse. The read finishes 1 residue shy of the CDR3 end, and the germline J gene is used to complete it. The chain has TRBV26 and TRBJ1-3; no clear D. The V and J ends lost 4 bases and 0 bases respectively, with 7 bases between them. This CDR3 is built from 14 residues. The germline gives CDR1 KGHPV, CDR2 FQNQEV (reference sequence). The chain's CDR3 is CASSPENSGNTLYF. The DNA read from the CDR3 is TGTGCCAGCAGTCCCGAAAATTCTGGAAATACGCTCTAT.

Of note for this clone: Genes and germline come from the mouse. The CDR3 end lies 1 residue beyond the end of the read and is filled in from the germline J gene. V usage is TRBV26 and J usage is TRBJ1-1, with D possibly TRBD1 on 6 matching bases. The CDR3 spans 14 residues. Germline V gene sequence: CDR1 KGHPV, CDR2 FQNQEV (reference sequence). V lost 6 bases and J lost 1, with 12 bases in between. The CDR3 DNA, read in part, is TGTGCCAGCAGACTACCGACAGGGAACACAGAAGTCTTC. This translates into CASRLPTGNTEVF. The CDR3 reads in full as CASRLPTGNTEVFF.

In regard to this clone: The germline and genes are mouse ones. This CDR3 reads CASSLTGDNQAPLF. CDR3 DNA, as far as it was read: TGTGCCAGCAGTCTCACAGGGGACAACCAGGCTCCGCTT. The chain has TRBV24 and TRBJ1-5; 7 bases match TRBD1. The CDR3 is cut off 1 residue early in the read; its end comes from the germline J gene. This CDR3 has 14 amino acids. Looked up from germline, CDR1 is KGHTA and CDR2 is FRNEEI. V trimming: 3 bases; J trimming: 2 bases; junction bases outside the gene matches: 1.

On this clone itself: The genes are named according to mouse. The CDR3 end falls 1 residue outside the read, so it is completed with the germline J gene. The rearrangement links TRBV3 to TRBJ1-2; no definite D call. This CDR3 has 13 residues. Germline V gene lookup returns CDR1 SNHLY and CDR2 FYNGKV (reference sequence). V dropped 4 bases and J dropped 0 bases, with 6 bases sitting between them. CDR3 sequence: CASSSLPNSDYTF. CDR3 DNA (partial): TGTGCCAGCAGCTCTCTCCCAAACTCCGACTACACC.